Below, 14 T cell receptor beta chains from the same sample are listed, as sequenced in a study of T cells in Graves' hyperthyroidism and ophthalmopathy. Amplification yielded TCR beta CDR3 regions, with RNA transcripts as the source. During a first-round RT-PCR of the TCR CDR3, the HTBI primer set was used. Via MiXCR, TCRdb re-called the multiplex PCR reads, giving one row per CDR3 protein. The sample contains approximately 620,000 distinct CDR3 sequences, around 15% of which appear only once. Material: blood. These receptors were collected from a woman aged 40 to 55 with Graves' ophthalmopathy.

This clonotype showed up just a few times. This rearrangement joins TRBV20-1 to TRBJ2-7; weak D call: TRBD2 (5 bases). The V end lost 6 bases, the J end lost 3 bases, and 15 bases lay between the germline ends. The CDR3 runs 13 residues. Germline values: CDR1 DFQATT, CDR2 SNEGSKA (reference sequence). Here the CDR3 DNA reads TGCAGTGCCCATCCCACTAGTAGCTACGAGCAGTACTTC. Translating it yields CSAHPTSSYEQYF.

This clonotype was found a few times. This chain links TRBV19 with TRBJ1-2; 12 positions match TRBD1. Germline trimming cut 4 bases from V and 7 bases from J; bases unmatched to any gene: 7. The germline V gene encodes CDR1 LNHDA and CDR2 SQIVND (reference sequence). The CDR3 loop spans 15 amino acids. The CDR3 loop is CASSTTGTGGRGYTF. The CDR3 DNA reads as TGTGCCAGTAGTACTACCGGGACAGGGGGCCGTGGCTACACCTTC.

This clonotype was seen only a few times. The V gene is TRBV20-1, the J gene TRBJ2-5; possible D gene TRBD2, 5 bases. The CDR3 runs 13 residues. Trimming removed 1 base from V and 11 bases from J, with 17 bases in between. Germline assignment: CDR1 DFQATT and CDR2 SNEGSKA (reference sequence). The CDR3 here is CSARGLPSNQQYF. The CDR3 DNA reads TGCAGTGCTAGAGGTCTCCCTAGCAATCAACAGTACTTC.

The V gene is TRBV12-3 or TRBV12-4, the J gene TRBJ2-1, with 9 bases that match TRBD2. The CDR3 is 15 residues long. V was pared by 1 base and J by 6 bases, with 4 bases of the junction left unmatched. CDR3 sequence reads: CASSLEPTSGNEQFF. Written as DNA, the CDR3 is TGTGCCAGCAGTTTAGAGCCGACTAGCGGCAATGAGCAGTTCTTC.

This clonotype has a count of ten or more. J is TRBJ2-1 and V is TRBV12-3 or TRBV12-4, with 12 bases matching TRBD2. This CDR3 has 16 residues. Trimming cost V 5 bases and J 8 bases; bases outside gene matches: 10. CDR3 bases: TGTGCCAGCAGTCTCAGACTAGCGGGAGACGAGGATGAGCAGTTCTTC. Protein product: CASSLRLAGDEDEQFF.

This clonotype was counted many times. V is TRBV11-2 and J is TRBJ2-5; 15 bases are shared with TRBD2. The germline CDR1 and CDR2 sequences are SGHAT and FQNNGV. The ends lost 0 bases at V and 4 bases at J; junction bases unmatched: 9. The CDR3 contains 19 residues. The CDR3 DNA follows: TGTGCCAGCAGCTTAGATTTCCGGACTAGCGGGGGGGCTAGAGAGACCCAGTACTTC. Amino acids: CASSLDFRTSGGARETQYF.

In this sample, this clonotype turned up many times. This chain joins TRBV7-2 and TRBJ2-3; 9 nucleotides match TRBD2. V lost 3 bases to trimming and J lost 2 bases; unmatched junction nucleotides: 3. Germline lookup yields CDR1 SGHTA and CDR2 FQGNSA. CDR3 length equals 15 residues. CDR3 amino acids: CASSFRTSATDTQYF. CDR3 in DNA: TGTGCCAGCAGCTTTAGGACTAGCGCCACAGATACGCAGTATTTT. Full variable domain (outside the CDR3, taken from reference TRBV7-2 and TRBJ2-3): GAGVSQSPSNKVTEKGKDVELRCDPISGHTALYWYRQSLGQGLEFLIYFQGNSAPDKSGLPSDRFSAERTGGSVSTLTIQRTQQEDSAVYLCASSFRTSATDTQYFGPGTRLTVL.

This clonotype was observed many times. The J gene is TRBJ2-1, the V gene TRBV12-3 or TRBV12-4; 16 bases are shared with TRBD2. The CDR3 loop spans 15 amino acids. With V trimmed by 6 bases and J by 9 bases, 5 bases remained unmatched. In DNA form, the CDR3 reads TGTGCCAGCAGCATGGGACTAGCGGGGGGGCCTGAGCAGTTCTTC. Translated, it gives CASSMGLAGGPEQFF.

Ten or more counts support this clonotype. One end of the junction fails to match germline, which may point to a read error. V and J are TRBV5-1 and TRBJ1-1, with D tentatively TRBD1 (5 bases). The CDR3 is 14 residues long. CDR1 is SGHRS, CDR2 YFSETQ, per germline. The CDR3 sequence is CASSLGGGGTEAFF. In nucleotides, the CDR3 is TGTGCCAGCAGTTTAGGTGGCGGGGGGACTGAAGCTTTCTTT.

There are many counts of this clonotype. Since a much larger clone is just one base distant, this may be a read error. The chain combines TRBV6-2 or TRBV6-3 with TRBJ2-3; unclear D gene. Trimming took off 6 bases at V and 4 bases at J, with 5 bases between the two ends. CDR3 length: 11 amino acids. CDR1 MNHEY and CDR2 SVGEGT come from the germline V gene. The CDR3 nucleotides are TGTGCCAGCAGGCAAGCAGATACGCAGTATTTT. Protein: CASRQADTQYF.

The V call is TRBV6-4, the J call TRBJ2-1; 9 nucleotides match TRBD2. Losses at the gene ends were 0 bases for V and 6 bases for J; bases not matched to a gene: 6. Germline V gene data show CDR1 as MRHNA and CDR2 as SNTAGT. CDR3 length equals 16 residues. CDR3 bases: TGTGCCAGCAGTGACTCCGCGGGAGGGGCAGGCAATGAGCAGTTCTTC. This translates into CASSDSAGGAGNEQFF.

V usage is TRBV14 and J usage is TRBJ2-1; 7 bases fit TRBD1. CDR1 is SGHDN, CDR2 FVKESK, per germline. V was clipped by 8 bases and J by 3 bases; unmatched bases: 7. The CDR3 is made up of 14 amino acids. Here the CDR3 reads CASSKGQRYNEQFF. CDR3 sequence (DNA): TGTGCCAGCTCCAAGGGACAGCGCTACAATGAGCAGTTCTTC.

This clonotype was recorded at least ten times. The chain employs TRBV12-3 or TRBV12-4 and TRBJ1-6; 9 bases fit TRBD1. CDR3 size: 14 residues. V shed 7 bases, J shed 7 bases, and the junction held 5 bases outside the gene matches. CDR3 loop: CASNRDRVNSPLHF. CDR3 coding DNA: TGTGCCAGCAACCGGGACAGGGTAAATTCACCCCTCCACTTT.

This clonotype was seen many times. An end of the junction does not agree with germline; a read error may underlie this. This chain joins TRBV6-1 and TRBJ1-6; the match to TRBD1 covers 9 bases. The CDR3 length is 15 residues. Germline CDR1 reads MNHNS; CDR2 reads SASEGT. CDR3 sequence: CASSEAGDRASPLHF. DNA of the CDR3: TGTGCCAGCAGCGAAGCGGGGGACAGGGCCTCACCCCTCCACTTT.